The present T cell receptor beta chain was sequenced within a study of OX40 agonist ivuxolimab in advanced cancers. In the study overall: Ivuxolimab was administered intravenously to patients at 0.01 to 10 mg/kg every 2 weeks. General study points: Researchers did not determine the expanded peripheral T cells' antigen specificity. Patients with a partial response at 0.1-3.0 mg/kg had among the lowest clonal expansion.

Sampling of blood occurred at baseline, cycle 4 day 1, and cycle 7 day 1. The germline gives CDR1 SGHDN, CDR2 FVKESK. V lost 0 bases and J lost 1, with 14 bases in between. The CDR3 spans 17 residues. The assay was immunoSEQ multiplex PCR, and TCRdb's table has in-frame clones only and misses some. Of tens of thousands of clones listed, approximately 82% are singletons. This clone was detected once. Its antigen is not known. The clonotype was recovered from an adult with an advanced solid tumor such as melanoma, head and neck, liver or kidney cancer. The sample consisted of CD4+ or CD8+ T cells sorted from blood, taken in a trial of the OX40 agonist ivuxolimab. The chain is built from TRBV14 and TRBJ2-3; D may correspond to TRBD1 or TRBD2 (6 bases each). The DNA for the CDR3 is TGTGCCAGCAGCCAAGAGTGGGGGGCCCGGGGCACAGATACGCAGTATTTT. It is translated as CASSQEWGARGTDTQYF. The complete variable domain, with remaining parts taken from reference TRBV14 and TRBJ2-3, reads EAGVTQFPSHSVIEKGQTVTLRCDPISGHDNLYWYRRVMGKEIKFLLHFVKESKQDESGMPNNRFLAERTGGTYSTLKVQPAELEDSGVYFCASSQEWGARGTDTQYFGPGTRLTVL.